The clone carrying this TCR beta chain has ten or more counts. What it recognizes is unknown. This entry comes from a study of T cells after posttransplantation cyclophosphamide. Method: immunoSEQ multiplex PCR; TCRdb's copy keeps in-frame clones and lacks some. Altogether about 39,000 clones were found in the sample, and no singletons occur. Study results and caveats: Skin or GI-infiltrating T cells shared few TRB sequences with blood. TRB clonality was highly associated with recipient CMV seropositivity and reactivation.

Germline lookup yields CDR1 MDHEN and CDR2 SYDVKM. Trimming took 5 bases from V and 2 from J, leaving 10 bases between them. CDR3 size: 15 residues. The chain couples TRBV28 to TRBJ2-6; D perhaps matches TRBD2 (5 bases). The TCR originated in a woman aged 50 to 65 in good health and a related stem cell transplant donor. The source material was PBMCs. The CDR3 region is CASSPRLTGANVLTF. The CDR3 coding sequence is TGTGCCAGCAGTCCGAGACTAACTGGGGCCAACGTCCTGACTTTC.